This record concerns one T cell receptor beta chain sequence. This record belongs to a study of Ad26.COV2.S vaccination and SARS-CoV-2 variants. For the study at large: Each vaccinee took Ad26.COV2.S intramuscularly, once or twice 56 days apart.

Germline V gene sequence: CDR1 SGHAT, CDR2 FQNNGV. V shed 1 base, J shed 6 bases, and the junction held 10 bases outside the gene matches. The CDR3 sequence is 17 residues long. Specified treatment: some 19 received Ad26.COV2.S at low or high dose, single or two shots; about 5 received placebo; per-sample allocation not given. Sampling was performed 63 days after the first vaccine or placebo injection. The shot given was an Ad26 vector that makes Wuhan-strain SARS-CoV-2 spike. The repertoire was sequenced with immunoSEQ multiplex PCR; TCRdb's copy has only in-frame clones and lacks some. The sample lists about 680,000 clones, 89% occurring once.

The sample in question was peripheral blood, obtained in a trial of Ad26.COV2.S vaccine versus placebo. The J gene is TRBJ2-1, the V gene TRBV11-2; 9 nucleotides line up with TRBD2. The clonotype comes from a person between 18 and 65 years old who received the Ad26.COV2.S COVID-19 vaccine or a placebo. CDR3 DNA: TGTGCCAGCAGCTTAGGGAGAAGCGGGGGGTCTCTCAATGAGCAGTTCTTC. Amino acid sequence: CASSLGRSGGSLNEQFF.